In this sample, the clone carrying this T cell receptor beta chain turned up once. This CDR3 region has 14 residues. Germline V gives CDR1 SGHAT, CDR2 FQNNGV. Deletions cut 5 bases from V and 2 bases from J, with 12 bases between. This specimen comes from a study of technical replicates of blood from several donors. Measured with immunoSEQ multiplex PCR; TCRdb has only the in-frame clones, and not every one. The sample has nearly 90,000 clones, roughly 94% seen once. Material for sequencing was T cells isolated from PBMCs. The clonotype originates from a human donor in good health. The V call is TRBV11-2, the J call TRBJ1-1; maybe TRBD1 (6 bases). CDR3 sequence reads: CASSQFRGNTEAFF. CDR3 DNA: TGTGCCAGCAGCCAATTCAGGGGTAACACTGAAGCTTTCTTT.